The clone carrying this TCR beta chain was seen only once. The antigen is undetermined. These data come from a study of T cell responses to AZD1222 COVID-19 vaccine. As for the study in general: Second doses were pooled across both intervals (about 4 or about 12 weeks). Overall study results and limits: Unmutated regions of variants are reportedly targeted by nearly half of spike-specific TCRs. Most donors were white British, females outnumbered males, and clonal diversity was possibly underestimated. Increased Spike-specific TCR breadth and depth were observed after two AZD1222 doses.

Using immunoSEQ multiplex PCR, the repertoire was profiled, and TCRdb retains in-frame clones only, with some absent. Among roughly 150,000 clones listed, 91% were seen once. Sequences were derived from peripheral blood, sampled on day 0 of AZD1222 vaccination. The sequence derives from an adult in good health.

In DNA form, the CDR3 reads TGTGCCAGCAGTGACGGCTCGCAAGAGACCCAGTACTTC. It is translated as CASSDGSQETQYF. J is TRBJ2-5 and V is TRBV28, with unresolved D. Germline V gives CDR1 MDHEN, CDR2 SYDVKM. The CDR3 is 13 residues long. V was cut by 5 bases and J by 2 bases, with 9 bases left in between. The whole variable domain, remainder taken from reference TRBV28 and TRBJ2-5, is DVKVTQSSRYLVKRTGEKVFLECVQDMDHENMFWYRQDPGLGLRLIYFSYDVKMKEKGDIPEGYSVSREKKERFSLILESASTNQTSMYLCASSDGSQETQYFGPGTRLLVL.